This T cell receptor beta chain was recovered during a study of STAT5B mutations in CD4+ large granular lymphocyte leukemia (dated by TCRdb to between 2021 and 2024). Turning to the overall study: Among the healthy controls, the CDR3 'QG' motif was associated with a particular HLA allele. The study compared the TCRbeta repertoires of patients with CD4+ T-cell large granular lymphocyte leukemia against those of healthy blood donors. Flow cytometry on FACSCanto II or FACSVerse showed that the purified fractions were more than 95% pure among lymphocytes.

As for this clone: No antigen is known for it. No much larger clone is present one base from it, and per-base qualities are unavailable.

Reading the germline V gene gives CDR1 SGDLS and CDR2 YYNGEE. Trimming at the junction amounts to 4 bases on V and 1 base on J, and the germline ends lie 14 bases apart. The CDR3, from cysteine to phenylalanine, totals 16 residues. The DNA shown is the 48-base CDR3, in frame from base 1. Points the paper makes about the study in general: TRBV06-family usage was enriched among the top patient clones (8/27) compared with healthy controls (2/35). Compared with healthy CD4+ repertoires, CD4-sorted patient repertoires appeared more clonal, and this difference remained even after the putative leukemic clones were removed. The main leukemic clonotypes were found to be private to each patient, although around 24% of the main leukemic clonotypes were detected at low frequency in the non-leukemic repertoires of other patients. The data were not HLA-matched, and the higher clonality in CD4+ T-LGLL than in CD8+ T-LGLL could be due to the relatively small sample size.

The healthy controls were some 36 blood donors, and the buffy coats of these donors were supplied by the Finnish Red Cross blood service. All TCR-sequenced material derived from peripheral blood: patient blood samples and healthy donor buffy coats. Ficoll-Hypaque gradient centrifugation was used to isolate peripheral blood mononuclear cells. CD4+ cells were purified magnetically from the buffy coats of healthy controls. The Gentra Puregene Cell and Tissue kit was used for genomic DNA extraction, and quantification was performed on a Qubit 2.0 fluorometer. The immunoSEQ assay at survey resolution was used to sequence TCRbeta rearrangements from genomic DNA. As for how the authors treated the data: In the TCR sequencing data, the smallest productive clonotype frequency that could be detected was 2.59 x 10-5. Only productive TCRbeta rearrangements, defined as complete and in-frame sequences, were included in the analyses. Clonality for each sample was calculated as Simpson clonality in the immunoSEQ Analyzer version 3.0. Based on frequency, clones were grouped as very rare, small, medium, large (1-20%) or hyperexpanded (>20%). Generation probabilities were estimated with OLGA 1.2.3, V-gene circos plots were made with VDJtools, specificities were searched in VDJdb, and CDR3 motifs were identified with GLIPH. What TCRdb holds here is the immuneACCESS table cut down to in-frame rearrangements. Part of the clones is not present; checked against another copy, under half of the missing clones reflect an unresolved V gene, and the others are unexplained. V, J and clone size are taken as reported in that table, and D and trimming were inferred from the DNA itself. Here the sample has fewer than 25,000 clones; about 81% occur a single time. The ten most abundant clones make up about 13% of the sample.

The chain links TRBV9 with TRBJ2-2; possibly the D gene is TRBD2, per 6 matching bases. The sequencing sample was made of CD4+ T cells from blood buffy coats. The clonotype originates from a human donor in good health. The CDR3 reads CASSLMEGRNTGELFF. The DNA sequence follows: TGTGCCAGCAGCCTGATGGAGGGGCGGAACACCGGGGAGCTGTTTTTT.